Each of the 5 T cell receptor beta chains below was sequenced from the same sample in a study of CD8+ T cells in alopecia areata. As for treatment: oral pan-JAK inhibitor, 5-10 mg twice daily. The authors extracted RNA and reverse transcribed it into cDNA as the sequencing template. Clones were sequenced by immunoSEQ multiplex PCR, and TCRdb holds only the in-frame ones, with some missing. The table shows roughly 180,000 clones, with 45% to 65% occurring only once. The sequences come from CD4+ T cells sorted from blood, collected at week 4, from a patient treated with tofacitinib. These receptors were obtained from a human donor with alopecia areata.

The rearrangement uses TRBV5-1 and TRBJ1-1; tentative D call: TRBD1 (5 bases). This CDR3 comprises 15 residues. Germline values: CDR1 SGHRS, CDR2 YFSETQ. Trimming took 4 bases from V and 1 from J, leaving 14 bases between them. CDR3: CASSVGTSPNTEAFF. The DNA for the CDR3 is TGCGCCAGCAGCGTTGGGACCTCTCCGAACACTGAAGCTTTCTTT. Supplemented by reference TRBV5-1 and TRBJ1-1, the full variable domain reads KAGVTQTPRYLIKTRGQQVTLSCSPISGHRSVSWYQQTPGQGLQFLFEYFSETQRNKGNFPGRFSGRQFSNSRSEMNVSTLELGDSALYLCASSVGTSPNTEAFFGQGTRLTVV.

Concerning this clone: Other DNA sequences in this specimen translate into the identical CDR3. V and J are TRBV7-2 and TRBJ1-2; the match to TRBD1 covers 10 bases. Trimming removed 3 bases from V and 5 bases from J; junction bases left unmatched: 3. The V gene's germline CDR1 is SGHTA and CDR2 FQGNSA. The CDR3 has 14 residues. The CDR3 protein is CASSLDRGDYGYTF. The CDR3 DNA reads TGTGCCAGCAGCTTGGACAGGGGGGATTATGGCTACACCTTC. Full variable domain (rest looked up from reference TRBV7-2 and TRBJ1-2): GAGVSQSPSNKVTEKGKDVELRCDPISGHTALYWYRQSLGQGLEFLIYFQGNSAPDKSGLPSDRFSAERTGGSVSTLTIQRTQQEDSAVYLCASSLDRGDYGYTFGSGTRLTVV.

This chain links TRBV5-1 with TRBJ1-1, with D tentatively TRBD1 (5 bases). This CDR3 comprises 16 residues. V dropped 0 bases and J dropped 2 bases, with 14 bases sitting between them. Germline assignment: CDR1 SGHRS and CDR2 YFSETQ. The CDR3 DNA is TGCGCCAGCAGCTTGGCCTCGCATGGGACTAACACTGAAGCTTTCTTT. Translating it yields CASSLASHGTNTEAFF.

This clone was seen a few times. Here the CDR3 reads CASRDSYNSPLHF. In nucleotides, the CDR3 is TGCGCCAGCCGGGACAGCTATAATTCACCCCTCCACTTT. This chain connects TRBV5-1 to TRBJ1-6; 7 bases line up with TRBD1. The germline V gene has CDR1 SGHRS and CDR2 YFSETQ. The trim removed 7 bases at V and 3 bases at J, leaving 1 base unmatched. The CDR3 has 13 amino acids.

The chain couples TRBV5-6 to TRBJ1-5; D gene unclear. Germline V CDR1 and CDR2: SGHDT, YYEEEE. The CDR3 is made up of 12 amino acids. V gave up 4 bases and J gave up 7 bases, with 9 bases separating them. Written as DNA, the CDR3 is TGTGCCAGCAGCAGAAGTAGCCAGCCCCAGCATTTT. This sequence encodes CASSRSSQPQHF.